This T cell receptor beta chain appears in the sequencing data of a study of blood T cell repertoires in COVID-19. Whole-study context: Sites across the United States, Italy and Spain contributed samples from acute and convalescent COVID-19.

Using immunoSEQ multiplex PCR, the repertoire was profiled, and TCRdb retains in-frame clones only, with some absent. The sample holds around 470,000 clones, about 90% seen once. CDR1 and CDR2 from the germline V gene are SGHRS and YFSETQ. V was clipped by 2 bases and J by 0 bases; unmatched bases: 3. There are 16 residues in the CDR3. Participant-given clinical history determined each cohort assignment. This receptor was taken from a man aged 18 to 35 who had recovered from COVID-19. The genes are TRBV5-1 and TRBJ2-1; TRBD2 agrees at 9 bases. Sequencing was done on a sample of PBMCs or T cells enriched from blood (not recorded which). CDR3 sequence reads: CASSFLAGSSYNEQFF. The CDR3 nucleotides are TGCGCCAGCAGCTTCCTAGCGGGAAGCTCCTACAATGAGCAGTTCTTC.